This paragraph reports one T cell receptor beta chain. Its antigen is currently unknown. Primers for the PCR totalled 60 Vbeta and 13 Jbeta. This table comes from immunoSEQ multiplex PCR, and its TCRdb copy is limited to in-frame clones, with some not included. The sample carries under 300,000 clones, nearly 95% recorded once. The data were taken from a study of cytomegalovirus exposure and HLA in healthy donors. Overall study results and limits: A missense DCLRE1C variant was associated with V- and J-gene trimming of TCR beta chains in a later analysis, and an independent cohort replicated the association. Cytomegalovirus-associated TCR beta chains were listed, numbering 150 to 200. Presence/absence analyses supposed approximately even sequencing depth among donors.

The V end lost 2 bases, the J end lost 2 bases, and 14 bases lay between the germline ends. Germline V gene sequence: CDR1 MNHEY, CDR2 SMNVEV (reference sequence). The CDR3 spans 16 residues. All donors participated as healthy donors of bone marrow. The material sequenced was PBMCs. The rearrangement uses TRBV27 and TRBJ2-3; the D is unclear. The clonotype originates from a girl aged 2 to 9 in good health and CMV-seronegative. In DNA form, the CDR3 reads TGTGCCAGCAGTTTAGGTCTACCCCCACTCACAGATACGCAGTATTTT. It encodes CASSLGLPPLTDTQYF.